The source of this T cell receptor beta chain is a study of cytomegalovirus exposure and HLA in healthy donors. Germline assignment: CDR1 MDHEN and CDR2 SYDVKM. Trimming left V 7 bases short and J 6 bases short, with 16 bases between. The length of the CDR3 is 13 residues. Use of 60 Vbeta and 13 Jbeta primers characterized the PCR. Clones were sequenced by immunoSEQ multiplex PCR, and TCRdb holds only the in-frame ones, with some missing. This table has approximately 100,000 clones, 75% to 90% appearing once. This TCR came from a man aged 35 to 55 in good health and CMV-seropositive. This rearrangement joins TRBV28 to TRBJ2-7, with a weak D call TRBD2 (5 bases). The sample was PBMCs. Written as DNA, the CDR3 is TGTGCCAGCACCCAAAGGAGACTATCCGAGCAGTACTTC. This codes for CASTQRRLSEQYF.